These 32 T cell receptor beta chains were all obtained from the same sample, sequenced in a study of T cell repertoires in cytomegalovirus infection. Via MiXCR, TCRdb re-called the reads, giving one row per CDR3 protein. Among tens of thousands of distinct CDR3 sequences listed, approximately 3.6% were seen once. Sequencing input: PBMCs. Receptors were obtained from a human donor in good health (CMV status not recorded). Some clones in this sample may be carry-over from other donors' samples.

In this sample, this clonotype turned up many times. The V gene is TRBV7-2, the J gene TRBJ2-7, with 10 bases identical to TRBD1. The trim removed 6 bases at V and 0 bases at J, leaving 5 bases unmatched. The CDR3 sequence is 15 residues long. Germline V gene sequence: CDR1 SGHTA, CDR2 FQGNSA. As DNA, the CDR3 is TGTGCCAGCAGGCTCCGGACAGGGGGCTCCTACGAGCAGTACTTC. Translation: CASRLRTGGSYEQYF. The variable domain in full, with the rest retrieved from reference TRBV7-2 and TRBJ2-7, is GAGVSQSPSNKVTEKGKDVELRCDPISGHTALYWYRQSLGQGLEFLIYFQGNSAPDKSGLPSDRFSAERTGGSVSTLTIQRTQQEDSAVYLCASRLRTGGSYEQYFGPGTRLTVT.

This clonotype was counted many times. The rearrangement links TRBV5-6 to TRBJ1-1; no definite D call. The CDR3 spans 13 residues. V was pared by 1 base and J by 4 bases, with 8 bases between. Germline loops: CDR1 SGHDT, CDR2 YYEEEE. CDR3 DNA sequence: TGTGCCAGCAGCTTGATGAGGGTCACTGAAGCTTTCTTT. It encodes CASSLMRVTEAFF.

The sample holds many counts of this clonotype. The chain is built from TRBV20-1 and TRBJ2-1; possible D gene TRBD1, 5 bases. The germline V and J ends were trimmed by 4 bases and 9 bases, with 16 bases remaining between them. Per the germline V gene, CDR1 is DFQATT and CDR2 is SNEGSKA (reference sequence). The CDR3 totals 13 residues. The CDR3 DNA reads as TGCAGTGCTACCGATACAGGTTATAGTGAGCAGTTCTTC. This translates into CSATDTGYSEQFF.

This clonotype was observed at least ten times. This chain's CDR3 is CSARRGGGHEQYF. In DNA, the CDR3 is TGCAGTGCTAGGCGGGGGGGCGGTCACGAGCAGTACTTC. This rearrangement joins TRBV20-1 to TRBJ2-7; 9 bases match TRBD2. Germline CDR1 DFQATT, CDR2 SNEGSKA (reference sequence). Trimming took 3 bases from V and 5 from J; bases not matched to a gene: 5. The CDR3 runs to 13 residues.

In its sample, this clonotype was seen many times. V and J are TRBV9 and TRBJ1-4, with unresolved D. Between the trimmed V and J ends, which lost 2 bases and 7 bases, there was a span of 6 bases. CDR3 length equals 12 residues. Per the germline V gene, CDR1 is SGDLS and CDR2 is YYNGEE. This CDR3 is CASSVRGEKLFF. CDR3 nucleotides: TGTGCCAGCAGCGTCCGGGGTGAAAAACTGTTTTTT. Using reference TRBV9 and TRBJ1-4 for the parts outside the CDR3, the full variable domain is DSGVTQTPKHLITATGQRVTLRCSPRSGDLSVYWYQQSLDQGLQFLIQYYNGEERAKGNILERFSAQQFPDLHSELNLSSLELGDSALYFCASSVRGEKLFFGSGTQLSVL.

At least ten counts were recorded for this clonotype. J is TRBJ2-5 and V is TRBV11-2; the D call may be TRBD1 or TRBD2 (5 bases each). Trimming cost V 5 bases and J 7 bases, with 17 bases left between them. The CDR3 covers 14 residues. Germline lookup yields CDR1 SGHAT and CDR2 FQNNGV. CDR3 in amino acids: CASSTRTAQGTQYF. The DNA for the CDR3 is TGTGCCAGCAGCACCCGGACTGCCCAGGGGACCCAGTACTTC.

This clonotype was detected ten times or more. The V gene is TRBV7-6, the J gene TRBJ2-1, with 11 bases identical to TRBD2. With V trimmed by 2 bases and J by 9 bases, 3 bases remained unmatched. This CDR3 spans 14 amino acids. Germline V gene data show CDR1 as SGHVS and CDR2 as FNYEAQ. The CDR3: CASSLLLAGAEQFF. CDR3 coding DNA: TGTGCCAGCAGCTTATTACTAGCGGGGGCTGAGCAGTTCTTC.

In its sample, this clonotype was seen many times. The CDR3 DNA reads TGCGCCAGCAAGGGAAGCGAATACAATGAGCAGTTCTTC. It codes for CASKGSEYNEQFF. The chain combines TRBV10-2 with TRBJ2-1; D is undetermined. Looked up from germline, CDR1 is WSHSY and CDR2 is SAAADI. The V end lost 7 bases, the J end lost 4 bases, and 11 bases lay between the germline ends. The CDR3 is 13 amino acids.

This clonotype was seen at least ten times. V gene TRBV7-2 combines with J gene TRBJ2-1; D possibly uses TRBD1 or TRBD2 (5 bases each). This CDR3 is built from 14 residues. V lost 5 bases and J lost 6, with 14 bases in between. The germline V gene encodes CDR1 SGHTA and CDR2 FQGNSA. CDR3 region: CASSTTGTFNEQFF. CDR3 in DNA: TGTGCCAGCAGCACCACCGGGACCTTCAATGAGCAGTTCTTC.

This clonotype showed up many times. The chain has TRBV7-2 and TRBJ2-3, with D maybe TRBD2 (5 bases). The ends were cut back, 2 bases at V and 5 bases at J, with 17 bases in the middle. The CDR3 sequence is 16 residues long. Germline lookup yields CDR1 SGHTA and CDR2 FQGNSA. CDR3 sequence: CASSLSVRSRGDTQYF. The CDR3 bases are TGTGCCAGCAGCTTATCGGTGCGGTCCCGGGGAGATACGCAGTATTTT.

V usage is TRBV6-6 and J usage is TRBJ1-4, with TRBD1 as a possible D gene (5 bases). There are 13 residues in the CDR3. V was clipped by 4 bases and J by 7 bases, with 10 bases between them. Germline V gene data show CDR1 as MNHNY and CDR2 as SVGAGI (reference sequence). The CDR3 DNA follows: TGTGCCAGCAGTTGGGGGGAGGGTGAAAAACTGTTTTTT. The encoded protein is CASSWGEGEKLFF.

This clonotype came up many times. V and J are TRBV6-6 and TRBJ2-7, with 7 bases matching TRBD1. The V gene's germline CDR1 is MNHNY and CDR2 SVGAGI (reference sequence). Germline trimming cut 0 bases from V and 2 bases from J; bases unmatched to any gene: 4. The CDR3 contains 15 residues. The CDR3 sequence is CASSYSNRGTYEQYF. CDR3 sequence (DNA): TGTGCCAGCAGTTACTCAAACAGGGGAACCTACGAGCAGTACTTC.

V gene TRBV29-1 combines with J gene TRBJ1-2, with D unclear. V lost 4 bases and J 5 bases, leaving 11 bases between the germline ends. The CDR3 is 12 amino acids. Germline values: CDR1 SQVTM, CDR2 ANQGSEA. The CDR3 nucleotides are TGCAGCGTTGGAAGCAGGTCATATGGCTACACCTTC. This codes for CSVGSRSYGYTF.

This clonotype was picked up many times. J is TRBJ2-6 and V is TRBV18; possible D gene TRBD1, 6 bases. Germline CDR1 and CDR2: KGHSH and LQKENI. CDR3 length: 16 amino acids. The V end was cut by 2 bases, the J end by 4 bases, with 12 bases between. CDR3 sequence reads: CASSPYRAGGANVLTF. CDR3 bases: TGTGCCAGCTCACCATACAGGGCGGGCGGGGCCAACGTCCTGACTTTC.

The table lists this clonotype with many counts. This sequence joins TRBV7-2 and TRBJ2-1, with D unresolved. This CDR3 has 14 amino acids. Germline V gene sequence: CDR1 SGHTA, CDR2 FQGNSA. Trimming shortened V by 7 bases and J by 8 bases, and 18 bases separated the two germline ends. CDR3 nucleotides: TGTGCCAGCAAACCGGGCCAAGGTACTGATGAGCAGTTCTTC. It is translated as CASKPGQGTDEQFF.

This clonotype was detected many times. A junction boundary mismatches the germline segment, possibly from a read error. The chain combines TRBV7-2 with TRBJ2-1; TRBD2 matches 10 bases. This CDR3 is built from 15 residues. Per the germline V gene, CDR1 is SGHTA and CDR2 is FQGNSA. This CDR3 is CASSLAGVGWNEQFF. The CDR3 DNA is TGTGCCAGCAGCCTAGCGGGAGTAGGGTGGAATGAGCAGTTCTTC. The complete variable domain, with remaining parts taken from reference TRBV7-2 and TRBJ2-1, reads GAGVSQSPSNKVTEKGKDVELRCDPISGHTALYWYRQSLGQGLEFLIYFQGNSAPDKSGLPSDRFSAERTGGSVSTLTIQRTQQEDSAVYLCASSLAGVGWNEQFFGPGTRLTVL.

This clonotype was observed at least ten times. V is TRBV7-2 and J is TRBJ2-7, with 11 bases aligning to TRBD2. The CDR3 is 13 residues long. Germline assignment: CDR1 SGHTA and CDR2 FQGNSA. This CDR3 reads CASSLAGGYEQYV. The CDR3 DNA is TGTGCCAGCAGCCTAGCGGGAGGATACGAGCAGTACGTC.

This clonotype was observed at least ten times. The V call is TRBV2, the J call TRBJ2-2; the match to TRBD2 covers 8 bases. This CDR3 has 14 residues. V lost 6 bases to trimming and J lost 4 bases; unmatched junction nucleotides: 4. CDR1 SNHLY and CDR2 FYNNEI come from the germline V gene. The CDR3 sequence is CASRGLVGTGELFF. Here the CDR3 DNA reads TGTGCCAGCAGGGGACTAGTGGGCACCGGGGAGCTGTTTTTT.

This clonotype was seen only a few times. The rearrangement links TRBV6-5 to TRBJ2-3, with 8 bases lining up with TRBD1. The CDR3 is 17 amino acids. Looked up from germline, CDR1 is MNHEY and CDR2 is SVGAGI. Trimming removed 5 bases from V and 7 bases from J; junction bases left unmatched: 17. The CDR3 spells CASSRGGNRGVTYTQYF. Written as DNA, the CDR3 is TGTGCCAGCAGTCGAGGGGGTAACAGGGGGGTAACCTATACGCAGTATTTT.

This clonotype was counted many times. The chain couples TRBV6-1 to TRBJ2-1; D unclear. This CDR3 has 11 amino acids. Per germline, CDR1 MNHNS and CDR2 SASEGT. The ends were cut back, 5 bases at V and 8 bases at J, with 7 bases in the middle. CDR3 amino acids: CASSTSHEQFF. CDR3 DNA sequence: TGTGCCAGCAGTACCTCCCATGAGCAGTTCTTC.

This clonotype has ten or more counts. The chain has TRBV28 and TRBJ1-5; D is unresolved. V was pared by 5 bases and J by 2 bases, with 10 bases between. Germline CDR1 and CDR2: MDHEN and SYDVKM. The CDR3 is 14 amino acids. As DNA, the CDR3 is TGTGCCAGCAGTCCGGGGTCGGGCAATCAGCCCCAGCATTTT. This encodes CASSPGSGNQPQHF.

This clonotype was observed many times. V gene TRBV7-9 combines with J gene TRBJ2-5, with TRBD1 matching 8 bases. This CDR3 region has 15 residues. V lost 3 bases to trimming and J lost 4 bases; unmatched junction nucleotides: 7. In germline, CDR1 is SEHNR, CDR2 FQNEAQ (reference sequence). In nucleotides, the CDR3 is TGTGCCAGCAGCTTGGACCAGGGGGCGAGAGAGACCCAGTACTTC. Protein sequence: CASSLDQGARETQYF.

This clonotype was seen more than once but under ten times. The gene calls are TRBV25-1 and TRBJ1-6, with a possible D match to TRBD1 (6 bases). The ends were cut back, 4 bases at V and 8 bases at J, with 15 bases in the middle. The CDR3 is 15 amino acids. CDR1 and CDR2 (germline): MGHDK, SYGVNS. CDR3 nucleotide sequence: TGTGCCAGCAGTGGAAACGGACAGTGGGATTCACCCCTCCACTTT. Its translation: CASSGNGQWDSPLHF.

This clonotype was found many times. The chain has TRBV7-2 and TRBJ1-5, with D uncertain. Germline CDR1 reads SGHTA; CDR2 reads FQGNSA. The V end lost 3 bases, the J end lost 3 bases, and 12 bases lay between the germline ends. The CDR3 length is 15 residues. The CDR3 loop reads CASSFLGGPNQPQHF. CDR3 DNA sequence: TGTGCCAGCAGCTTTTTGGGCGGCCCCAATCAGCCCCAGCATTTT. The variable domain in full, completed from reference TRBV7-2 and TRBJ1-5, reads GAGVSQSPSNKVTEKGKDVELRCDPISGHTALYWYRQSLGQGLEFLIYFQGNSAPDKSGLPSDRFSAERTGGSVSTLTIQRTQQEDSAVYLCASSFLGGPNQPQHFGDGTRLSIL.

This clonotype was detected ten times or more. V and J are TRBV7-2 and TRBJ1-1, with D maybe TRBD1 (5 bases). CDR1 and CDR2 from the germline V gene are SGHTA and FQGNSA. Trimming took 1 base from V and 9 from J, leaving 21 bases between them. The CDR3 is 16 amino acids. The CDR3 nucleotides read TGTGCCAGCAGCTTAGAGGCCCGCGGACTTGGGGCGAAAGCTTTCTTT. Encoded protein: CASSLEARGLGAKAFF.

The V and J genes are TRBV6-5 and TRBJ2-1; D not certain. The germline V gene encodes CDR1 MNHEY and CDR2 SVGAGI. The V gene lost 0 bases and the J gene lost 0 bases, with 6 bases spanning the gap. The CDR3 runs 15 residues. The DNA of the CDR3 is TGTGCCAGCAGTTACTCCCCCCCCTCCTACAATGAGCAGTTCTTC. Its protein is CASSYSPPSYNEQFF.

This clonotype occurred many times. This rearrangement joins TRBV20-1 to TRBJ1-1; possible D gene TRBD1, 6 bases. Germline V lookup: CDR1 DFQATT, CDR2 SNEGSKA (reference sequence). The CDR3 sequence is 15 residues long. The chain's CDR3 is CSLRGQGSMNTEAFF. DNA for the CDR3: TGCAGCCTCAGGGGCCAGGGAAGTATGAACACTGAAGCTTTCTTT.

The sample holds many counts of this clonotype. V is TRBV7-2 and J is TRBJ2-6; TRBD2 matches at 8 bases. The CDR3 runs 18 residues. From germline, CDR1 is SGHTA and CDR2 FQGNSA. The trim removed 2 bases at V and 1 base at J, leaving 7 bases unmatched. In DNA, the CDR3 is TGTGCCAGCAGCTTAATGGGCGGGGGGCCTTCTGGGGCCAACGTCCTGACTTTC. Encoded protein: CASSLMGGGPSGANVLTF.

This clonotype was found many times. This chain links TRBV7-2 with TRBJ1-1; 9 bases are a match to TRBD1. Germline values: CDR1 SGHTA, CDR2 FQGNSA. The length of the CDR3 is 15 residues. Germline trimming cut 5 bases from V and 1 base from J; bases unmatched to any gene: 5. CDR3 region: CASSPGTGRNTEAFF. The CDR3 nucleotides are TGTGCCAGCAGCCCAGGGACAGGGAGGAACACTGAAGCTTTCTTT.

This clonotype was seen at least ten times. The V gene is TRBV12-3 or TRBV12-4, the J gene TRBJ2-1; tentatively, D is TRBD2 (5 bases). There are 14 residues in the CDR3. V lost 2 bases to trimming and J lost 7 bases, with 12 bases between them. The CDR3, as DNA: TGTGCCAGCAGTTTAACGGGAAGACCGAATGAGCAGTTCTTC. Encoded protein: CASSLTGRPNEQFF.

This clonotype occurred many times. V usage is TRBV20-1 and J usage is TRBJ2-7, with 10 bases that match TRBD2. CDR3 length equals 16 residues. In germline, CDR1 is DFQATT, CDR2 SNEGSKA (reference sequence). With V trimmed by 2 bases and J by 4 bases, 11 bases remained unmatched. The CDR3 reads CSARSILAGGRYEQYF. As DNA, the CDR3 is TGCAGTGCTAGATCGATTTTAGCGGGGGGTAGGTACGAGCAGTACTTC.

This clonotype was picked up many times. The chain recombines TRBV7-3 with TRBJ1-1; D is possibly TRBD1 (6 bases). The CDR3 contains 14 residues. Germline V gene data show CDR1 as SGHTA and CDR2 as FQGTGA. V dropped 5 bases and J dropped 7 bases, with 17 bases sitting between them. The CDR3 loop is CASSKQGWKGEAFF. As DNA, the CDR3 is TGTGCCAGCAGCAAACAGGGATGGAAGGGTGAAGCTTTCTTT.